The clone carrying this T cell receptor beta chain was seen only a few times. The data originate from a study of CD8 T cells in ankylosing spondylitis. MiXCR, applied by TCRdb to the 5' RACE reads, yields one record per CDR3 protein. Altogether 250,000 to 350,000 distinct CDR3 sequences are present, 20% being singletons, with the ten largest covering around 7.8%. The specimen was blood, either unsorted or a sorted T cell fraction (not recorded which). The receptor's source is a male donor with ankylosing spondylitis or in good health (not recorded which).

CDR3 nucleotide sequence: TGCAGTGCTAGGGGACAGGTGGGAAATTCACCCCTCCACTTT. Protein product: CSARGQVGNSPLHF. This chain connects TRBV20-1 to TRBJ1-6; TRBD1 matches at 8 bases. The CDR3 is made up of 14 amino acids. The germline gives CDR1 DFQATT, CDR2 SNEGSKA (reference sequence). The V and J ends lost 3 bases and 7 bases, in that order; junction bases with no gene match: 5.